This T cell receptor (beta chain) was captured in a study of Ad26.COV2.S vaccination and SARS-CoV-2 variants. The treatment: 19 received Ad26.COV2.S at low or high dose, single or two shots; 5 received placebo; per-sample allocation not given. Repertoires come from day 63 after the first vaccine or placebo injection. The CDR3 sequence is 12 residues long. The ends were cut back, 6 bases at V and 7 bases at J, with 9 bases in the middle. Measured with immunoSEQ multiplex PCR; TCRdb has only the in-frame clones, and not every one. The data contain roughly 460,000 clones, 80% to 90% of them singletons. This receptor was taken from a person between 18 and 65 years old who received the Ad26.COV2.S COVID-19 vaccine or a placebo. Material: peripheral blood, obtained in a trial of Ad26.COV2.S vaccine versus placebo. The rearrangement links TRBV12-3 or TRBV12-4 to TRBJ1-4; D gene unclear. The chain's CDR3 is CASRGRREKLFF. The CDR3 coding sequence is TGTGCCAGCAGGGGGAGACGTGAAAAACTGTTTTTT.